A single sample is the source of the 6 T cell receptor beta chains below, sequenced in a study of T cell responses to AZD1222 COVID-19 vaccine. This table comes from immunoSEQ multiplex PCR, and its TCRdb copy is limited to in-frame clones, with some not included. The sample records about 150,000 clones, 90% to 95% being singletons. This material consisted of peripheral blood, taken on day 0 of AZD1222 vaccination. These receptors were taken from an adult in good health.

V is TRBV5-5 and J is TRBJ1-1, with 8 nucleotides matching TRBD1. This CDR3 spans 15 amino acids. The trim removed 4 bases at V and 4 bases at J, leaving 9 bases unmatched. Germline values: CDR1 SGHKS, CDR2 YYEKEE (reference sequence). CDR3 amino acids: CASSTTGGFFTEAFF. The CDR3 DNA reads TGTGCCAGCAGCACCACAGGGGGTTTTTTCACTGAAGCTTTCTTT.

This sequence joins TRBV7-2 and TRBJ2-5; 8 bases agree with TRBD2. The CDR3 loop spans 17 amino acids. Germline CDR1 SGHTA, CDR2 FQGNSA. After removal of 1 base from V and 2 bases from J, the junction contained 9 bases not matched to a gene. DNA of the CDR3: TGTGCCAGCAGCTTAGTCTCGCGGGGGGCCCTACAAGAGACCCAGTACTTC. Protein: CASSLVSRGALQETQYF.

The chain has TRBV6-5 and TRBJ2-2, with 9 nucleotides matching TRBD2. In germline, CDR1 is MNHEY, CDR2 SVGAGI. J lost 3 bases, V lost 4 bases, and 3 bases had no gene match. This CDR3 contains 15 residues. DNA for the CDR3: TGTGCCAGCAGTTCAGGACTAGCGCACACCGGGGAGCTGTTTTTT. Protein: CASSSGLAHTGELFF.

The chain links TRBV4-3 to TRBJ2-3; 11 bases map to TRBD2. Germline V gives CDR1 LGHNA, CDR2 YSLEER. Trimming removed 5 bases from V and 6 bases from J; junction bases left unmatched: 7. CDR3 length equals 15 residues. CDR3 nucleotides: TGCGCCAGCAGCACACTAGCGGGAGAGGACGATACGCAGTATTTT. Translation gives CASSTLAGEDDTQYF.

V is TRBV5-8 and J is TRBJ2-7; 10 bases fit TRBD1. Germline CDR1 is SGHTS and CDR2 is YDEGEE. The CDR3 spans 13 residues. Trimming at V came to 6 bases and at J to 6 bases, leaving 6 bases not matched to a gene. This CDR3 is CASTKRTGGEQYF. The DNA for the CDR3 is TGTGCCAGCACCAAGAGGACAGGGGGCGAGCAGTACTTC.

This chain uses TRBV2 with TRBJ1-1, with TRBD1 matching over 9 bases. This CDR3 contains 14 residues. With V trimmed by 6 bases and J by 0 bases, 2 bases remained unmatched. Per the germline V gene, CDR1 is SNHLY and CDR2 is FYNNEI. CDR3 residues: CASRGTGLNTEAFF. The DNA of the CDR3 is TGTGCCAGCAGGGGGACAGGGCTGAACACTGAAGCTTTCTTT.